The source of this T cell receptor beta chain is a study of Ad26.COV2.S vaccination and SARS-CoV-2 variants. Notes on the study in general: Vaccine recipients surpassed placebo recipients in spike-specific TCR breadth. The TCR-based breadth and depth measures might underestimate overall T cell responses.

This sample's treatment: roughly 19 received Ad26.COV2.S at low or high dose, single or two shots; a few received placebo; per-sample allocation not given. Each sample was drawn 63 days after the first injection (of vaccine or placebo). Boston provided a donor who was an adult aged 18-55 years. What was given as vaccine was an Ad26 vector encoding Wuhan-strain SARS-CoV-2 spike. Germline V CDR1 and CDR2: MNHEY, SVGEGT. This CDR3 has 16 amino acids. Trimming pared 0 bases from V and 2 bases from J, leaving 13 bases between. Libraries were prepared by immunoSEQ multiplex PCR; TCRdb keeps only in-frame clonotypes and omits some of them. Among more than 300,000 clones listed, 85% were seen once. With regard to this clone: Its target is not known.

The sample was peripheral blood, taken in a trial of Ad26.COV2.S vaccine versus placebo. V and J are TRBV6-2 or TRBV6-3 and TRBJ2-5; D call uncertain. This clonotype originated in a person between 18 and 60 years old who received the Ad26.COV2.S COVID-19 vaccine or a placebo. This CDR3 is CASSYSTYTTQETQYF. Written as DNA, the CDR3 is TGTGCCAGCAGTTACTCGACATATACCACTCAAGAGACCCAGTACTTC.